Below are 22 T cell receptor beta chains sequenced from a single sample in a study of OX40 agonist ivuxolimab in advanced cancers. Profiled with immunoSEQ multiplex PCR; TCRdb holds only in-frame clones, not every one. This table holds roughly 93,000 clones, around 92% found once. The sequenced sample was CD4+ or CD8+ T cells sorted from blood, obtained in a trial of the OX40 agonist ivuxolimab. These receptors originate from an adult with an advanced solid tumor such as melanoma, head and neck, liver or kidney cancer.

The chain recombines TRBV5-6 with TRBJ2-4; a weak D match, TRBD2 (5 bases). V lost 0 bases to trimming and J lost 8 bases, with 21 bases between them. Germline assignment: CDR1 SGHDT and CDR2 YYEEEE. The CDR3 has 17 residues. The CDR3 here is CASSLGASLGSRYIQYF. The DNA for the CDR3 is TGTGCCAGCAGCTTGGGAGCGTCTCTTGGGAGTCGGTACATTCAGTACTTC.

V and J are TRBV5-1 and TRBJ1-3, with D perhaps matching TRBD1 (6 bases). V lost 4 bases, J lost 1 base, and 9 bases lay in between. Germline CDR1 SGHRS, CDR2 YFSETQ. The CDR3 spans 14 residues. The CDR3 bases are TGCGCCAGCAGCGGAGGGGGGTCTGGAAACACCATATATTTT. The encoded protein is CASSGGGSGNTIYF.

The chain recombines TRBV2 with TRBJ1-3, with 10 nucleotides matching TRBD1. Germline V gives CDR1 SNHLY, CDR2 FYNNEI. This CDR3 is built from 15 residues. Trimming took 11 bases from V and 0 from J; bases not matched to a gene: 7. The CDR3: CASRTGGPSGNTIYF. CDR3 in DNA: TGTGCCTCACGGACAGGGGGTCCCTCTGGAAACACCATATATTTT.

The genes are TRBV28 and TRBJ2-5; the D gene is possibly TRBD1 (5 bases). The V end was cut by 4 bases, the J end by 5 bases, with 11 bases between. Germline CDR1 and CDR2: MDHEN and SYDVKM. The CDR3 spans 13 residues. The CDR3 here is CASSSAGWETQYF. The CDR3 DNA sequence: TGTGCCAGCAGTTCGGCAGGGTGGGAGACCCAGTACTTC.

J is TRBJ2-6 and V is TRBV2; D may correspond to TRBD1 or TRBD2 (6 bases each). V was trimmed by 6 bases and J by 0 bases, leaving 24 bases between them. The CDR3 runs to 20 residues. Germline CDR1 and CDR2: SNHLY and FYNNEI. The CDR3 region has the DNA TGTGCCAGCAGCCGGCGGGACACGCCATTGTCCGACTCTGGGGCCAACGTCCTGACTTTC. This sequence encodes CASSRRDTPLSDSGANVLTF.

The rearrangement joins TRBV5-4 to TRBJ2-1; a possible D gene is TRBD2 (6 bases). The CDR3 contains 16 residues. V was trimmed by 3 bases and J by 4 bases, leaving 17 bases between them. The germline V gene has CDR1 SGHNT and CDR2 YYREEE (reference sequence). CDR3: CASSSPYGTSYNEQFF. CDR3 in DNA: TGTGCCAGCAGCTCACCCTACGGGACTTCATACAATGAGCAGTTCTTC.

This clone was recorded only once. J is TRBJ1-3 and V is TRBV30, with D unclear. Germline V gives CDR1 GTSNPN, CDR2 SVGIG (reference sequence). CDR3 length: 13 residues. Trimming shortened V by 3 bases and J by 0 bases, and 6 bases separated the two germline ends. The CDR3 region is CAWRQFSGNTIYF. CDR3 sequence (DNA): TGTGCCTGGAGACAGTTCTCTGGAAACACCATATATTTT.

The CDR3 bases are TGTGCCAGTACCTACGGGGACTACGCAGATACGCAGTATTTT. Protein: CASTYGDYADTQYF. This chain links TRBV7-6 with TRBJ2-3, with TRBD2 matching 7 bases. The CDR3 spans 14 residues. J gave up 4 bases and V 9 bases, and 10 bases lay outside the gene matches. Germline CDR1 is SGHVS and CDR2 is FNYEAQ.

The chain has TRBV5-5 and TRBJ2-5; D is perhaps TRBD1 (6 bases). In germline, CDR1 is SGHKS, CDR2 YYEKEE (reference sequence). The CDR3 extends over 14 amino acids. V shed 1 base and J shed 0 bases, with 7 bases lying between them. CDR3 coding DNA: TGTGCCAGCAGCTTGCAGGGGTACCAAGAGACCCAGTACTTC. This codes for CASSLQGYQETQYF.

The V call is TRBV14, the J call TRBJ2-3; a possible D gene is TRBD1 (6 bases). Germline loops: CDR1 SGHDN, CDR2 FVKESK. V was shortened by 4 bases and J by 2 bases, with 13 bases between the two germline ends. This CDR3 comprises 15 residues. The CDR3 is CASSPGQLVTDTQYF. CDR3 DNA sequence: TGTGCCAGCAGCCCCGGACAGCTAGTCACAGATACGCAGTATTTT.

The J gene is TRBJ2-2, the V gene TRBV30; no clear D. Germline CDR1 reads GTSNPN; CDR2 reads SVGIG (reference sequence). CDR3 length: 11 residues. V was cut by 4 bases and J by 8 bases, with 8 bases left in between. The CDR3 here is CAWTRPGELFF. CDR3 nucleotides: TGTGCCTGGACTAGACCTGGGGAGCTGTTTTTT.

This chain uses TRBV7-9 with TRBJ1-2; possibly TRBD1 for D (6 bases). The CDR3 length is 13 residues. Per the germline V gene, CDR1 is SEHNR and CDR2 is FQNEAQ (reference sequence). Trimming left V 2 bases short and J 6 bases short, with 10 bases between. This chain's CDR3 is CASSLRDTDGYTF. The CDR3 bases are TGTGCCAGCAGCTTACGGGACACTGATGGCTACACCTTC.

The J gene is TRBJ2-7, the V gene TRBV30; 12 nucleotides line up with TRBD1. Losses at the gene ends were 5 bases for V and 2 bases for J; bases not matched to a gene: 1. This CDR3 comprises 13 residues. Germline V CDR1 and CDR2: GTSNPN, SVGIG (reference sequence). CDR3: CAWGTGGPYEQYF. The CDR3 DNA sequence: TGTGCCTGGGGGACAGGGGGCCCCTACGAGCAGTACTTC.

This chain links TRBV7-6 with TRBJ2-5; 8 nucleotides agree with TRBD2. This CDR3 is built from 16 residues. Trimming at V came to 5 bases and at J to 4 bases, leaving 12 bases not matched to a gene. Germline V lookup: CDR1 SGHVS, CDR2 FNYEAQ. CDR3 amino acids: CASSTVSRGAGETQYF. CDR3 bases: TGTGCCAGCAGCACCGTCTCGCGGGGGGCGGGAGAGACCCAGTACTTC.

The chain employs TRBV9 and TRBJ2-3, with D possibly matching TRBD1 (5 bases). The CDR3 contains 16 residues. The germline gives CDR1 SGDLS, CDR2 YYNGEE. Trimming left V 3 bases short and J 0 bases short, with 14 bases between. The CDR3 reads CASSALWGGSTDTQYF. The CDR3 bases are TGTGCCAGCAGCGCCCTATGGGGCGGTAGCACAGATACGCAGTATTTT. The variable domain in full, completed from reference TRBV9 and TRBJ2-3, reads DSGVTQTPKHLITATGQRVTLRCSPRSGDLSVYWYQQSLDQGLQFLIQYYNGEERAKGNILERFSAQQFPDLHSELNLSSLELGDSALYFCASSALWGGSTDTQYFGPGTRLTVL.

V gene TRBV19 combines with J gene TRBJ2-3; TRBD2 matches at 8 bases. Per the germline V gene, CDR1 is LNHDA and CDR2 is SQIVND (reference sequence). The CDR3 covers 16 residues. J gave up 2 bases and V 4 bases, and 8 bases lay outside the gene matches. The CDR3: CASSREERGITDTQYF. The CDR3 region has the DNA TGTGCCAGTAGTAGGGAAGAGCGGGGGATCACAGATACGCAGTATTTT.

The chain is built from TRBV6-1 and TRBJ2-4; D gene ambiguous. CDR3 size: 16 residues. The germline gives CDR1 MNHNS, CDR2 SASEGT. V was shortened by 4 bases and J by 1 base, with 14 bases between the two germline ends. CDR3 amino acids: CASSAPALSAKNIQYF. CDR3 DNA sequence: TGTGCCAGCAGTGCCCCAGCTCTCTCGGCCAAAAACATTCAGTACTTC.

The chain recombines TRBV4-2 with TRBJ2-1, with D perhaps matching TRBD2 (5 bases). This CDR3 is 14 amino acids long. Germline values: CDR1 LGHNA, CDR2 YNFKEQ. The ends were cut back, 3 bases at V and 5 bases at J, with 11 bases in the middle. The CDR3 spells CASSQWLANNEQFF. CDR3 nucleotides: TGTGCCAGCAGCCAGTGGTTAGCGAACAATGAGCAGTTCTTC.

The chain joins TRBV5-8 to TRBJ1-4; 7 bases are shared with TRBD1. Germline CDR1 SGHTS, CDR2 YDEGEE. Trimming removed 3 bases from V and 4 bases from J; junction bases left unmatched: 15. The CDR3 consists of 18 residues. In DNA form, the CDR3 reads TGTGCCAGCAGCTCATACCTCCGTTACGGGACAGATAATGAAAAACTGTTTTTT. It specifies CASSSYLRYGTDNEKLFF.

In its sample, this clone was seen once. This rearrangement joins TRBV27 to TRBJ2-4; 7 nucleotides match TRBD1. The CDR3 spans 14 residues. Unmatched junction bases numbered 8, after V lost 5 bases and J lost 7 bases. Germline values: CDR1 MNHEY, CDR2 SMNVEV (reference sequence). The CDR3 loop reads CASSNRDSGNIQYF. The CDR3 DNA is TGTGCCAGCAGTAACAGGGACAGTGGGAACATTCAGTACTTC.

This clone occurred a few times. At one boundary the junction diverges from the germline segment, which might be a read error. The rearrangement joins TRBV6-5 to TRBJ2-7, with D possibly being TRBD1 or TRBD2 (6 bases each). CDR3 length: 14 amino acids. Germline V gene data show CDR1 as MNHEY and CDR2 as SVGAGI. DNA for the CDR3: TGTGCCATCAGTGAGGGGGGCGCTTCCTACGAGCAGTACTTC. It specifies CAISEGGASYEQYF.

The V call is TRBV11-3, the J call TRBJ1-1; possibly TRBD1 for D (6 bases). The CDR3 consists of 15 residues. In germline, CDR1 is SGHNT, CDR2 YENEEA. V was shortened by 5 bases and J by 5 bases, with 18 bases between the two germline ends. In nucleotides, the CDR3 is TGTGCCAGCAGCCCCCAGGCCGGGGGCTTAACTGAAGCTTTCTTT. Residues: CASSPQAGGLTEAFF.